Below, 23 T cell receptor beta chains from the same sample are listed, as sequenced in a study of naive and memory T cell subsets. Two oligonucleotides, mixed equimolar, formed the beta constant-region primer covering TRBC1 and TRBC2. One entry per CDR3 protein, called by TCRdb with MiXCR from the UMI-ligation and nested PCR reads. The table has around 27,000 distinct CDR3 sequences, about 10% seen once. The specimen sequenced was effector memory CD4+ T cells from blood. Regarding subset: effector memory, CD45RA- CD27-. These receptors all come from a human donor in good health.

In its sample, this clonotype was seen a few times. The chain joins TRBV2 to TRBJ1-2; D is unclear. There are 14 residues in the CDR3. Trimming pared 6 bases from V and 4 bases from J, leaving 15 bases between. The germline gives CDR1 SNHLY, CDR2 FYNNEI. CDR3 nucleotide sequence: TGTGCCAGCAGCCGGGAGGGTAGCGCCTATGGCTACACCTTC. Encoded protein: CASSREGSAYGYTF. Based on the CDR3 plus reference TRBV2 and TRBJ1-2, the full variable domain is EPEVTQTPSHQVTQMGQEVILRCVPISNHLYFYWYRQILGQKVEFLVSFYNNEISEKSEIFDDQFSVERPDGSNFTLKIRSTKLEDSAMYFCASSREGSAYGYTFGSGTRLTVV.

The J gene is TRBJ2-3, the V gene TRBV5-1; 9 bases are a match to TRBD1. The J segment lost 5 bases and the V segment lost 0 bases, leaving 4 bases of the junction unmatched. Per germline, CDR1 SGHRS and CDR2 YFSETQ. This CDR3 is built from 15 residues. The CDR3: CASSLGTGAVDTQYF. DNA of the CDR3: TGCGCCAGCAGCTTGGGGACAGGGGCGGTAGATACGCAGTATTTT.

This clonotype was seen ten or more times. The J gene is TRBJ2-5, the V gene TRBV19; D gene uncertain. The CDR3 has 13 amino acids. V was shortened by 3 bases and J by 4 bases, with 9 bases between the two germline ends. The germline V gene encodes CDR1 LNHDA and CDR2 SQIVND (reference sequence). CDR3 coding DNA: TGTGCCAGTAGTATGGGGTTGAGAGAGACCCAGTACTTC. As protein: CASSMGLRETQYF.

This clonotype turned up a few times. The chain uses TRBV20-1 and TRBJ2-1, with 9 bases lining up with TRBD2. V was clipped by 0 bases and J by 7 bases; unmatched bases: 7. The CDR3 length is 15 residues. Germline values: CDR1 DFQATT, CDR2 SNEGSKA (reference sequence). The CDR3 loop is CSAREPLAGSNEQFF. In DNA form, the CDR3 reads TGCAGTGCTAGAGAACCACTAGCGGGTAGTAATGAGCAGTTCTTC.

This chain uses TRBV10-3 with TRBJ2-3; the D call may be TRBD1 or TRBD2 (6 bases each). V was clipped by 3 bases and J by 6 bases, with 13 bases between them. The CDR3 runs 14 residues. Germline V gene data show CDR1 as ENHRY and CDR2 as SYGVKD. For the CDR3, the DNA is TGTGCCATCAGTGATAGGGGGGCTCGGGATACGCAGTATTTT. Amino acids: CAISDRGARDTQYF.

This rearrangement joins TRBV6-2 or TRBV6-3 to TRBJ2-7, with a possible D match to TRBD2 (5 bases). Germline CDR1 reads MNHEY; CDR2 reads SVGEGT. V dropped 6 bases and J dropped 4 bases, with 19 bases sitting between them. The CDR3 loop spans 15 amino acids. This chain's CDR3 is CASSPNRELVYEQYF. In nucleotides, the CDR3 is TGTGCCAGCAGCCCGAACCGGGAACTCGTTTACGAGCAGTACTTC.

The chain recombines TRBV28 with TRBJ1-3, with a tentative D call TRBD1 (5 bases). CDR3 length equals 17 residues. Trimming cost V 6 bases and J 0 bases, with 18 bases left between them. CDR1 and CDR2 (germline): MDHEN, SYDVKM. The CDR3 DNA reads as TGTGCCAGCAGGATCGTATCCGGGGGTCGCTCTGGAAACACCATATATTTT. This encodes CASRIVSGGRSGNTIYF.

The sample holds a few counts of this clonotype. The rearrangement uses TRBV5-1 and TRBJ2-1, with TRBD2 identical over 11 bases. The CDR3 length is 14 residues. Germline V gene data show CDR1 as SGHRS and CDR2 as YFSETQ. J was trimmed by 10 bases and V by 4 bases; bases with no gene match: 7. CDR3 in amino acids: CASSLTSGMGEQFF. CDR3 in DNA: TGCGCCAGCAGCCTGACTAGCGGGATGGGGGAGCAGTTCTTC.

This clonotype has a count of ten or more. This chain joins TRBV5-6 and TRBJ2-2, with unresolved D. Per germline, CDR1 SGHDT and CDR2 YYEEEE. V lost 4 bases, J lost 2 bases, and 9 bases lay in between. CDR3 length: 14 amino acids. The CDR3 is CASSPDLNTGELFF. The CDR3 nucleotides read TGTGCCAGCAGCCCGGACCTCAACACCGGGGAGCTGTTTTTT.

This clonotype has at least ten counts. V is TRBV29-1 and J is TRBJ1-3; 8 positions agree with TRBD1. Germline V gives CDR1 SQVTM, CDR2 ANQGSEA. J gave up 2 bases and V 6 bases, and 6 bases lay outside the gene matches. The CDR3 length is 14 residues. This chain's CDR3 is CSVETGVAGNTIYF. In DNA form, the CDR3 reads TGCAGCGTCGAGACAGGGGTGGCTGGAAACACCATATATTTT.

In this sample, this clonotype turned up a few times. The V call is TRBV19, the J call TRBJ1-1; possibly TRBD1 for D (6 bases). Trimming pared 6 bases from V and 0 bases from J, leaving 17 bases between. The CDR3 consists of 16 residues. Germline CDR1 LNHDA, CDR2 SQIVND (reference sequence). CDR3 sequence reads: CASRSIRGGMNTEAFF. Here the CDR3 DNA reads TGTGCCAGTAGATCAATCCGGGGGGGCATGAACACTGAAGCTTTCTTT.

This clonotype was counted between two and nine times. The V gene is TRBV14, the J gene TRBJ1-6; D is undetermined. Germline lookup yields CDR1 SGHDN and CDR2 FVKESK. V gave up 1 base and J gave up 10 bases, with 8 bases separating them. This CDR3 comprises 13 residues. CDR3 nucleotides: TGTGCCAGCAGCCAAGGCCTTGGGTCACCCCTCCACTTT. Translation: CASSQGLGSPLHF.

This clonotype was found a few times. The chain recombines TRBV4-3 with TRBJ1-3, with D perhaps TRBD1 (5 bases). In germline, CDR1 is LGHNA, CDR2 YSLEER. This CDR3 comprises 17 residues. Between the trimmed V and J ends, which lost 4 bases and 0 bases, there was a span of 16 bases. The CDR3 here is CASSRDAQATSGNTIYF. The CDR3 nucleotides read TGCGCCAGCAGCCGGGACGCCCAGGCCACCTCTGGAAACACCATATATTTT.

This clonotype was found many times. J is TRBJ2-7 and V is TRBV12-3 or TRBV12-4, with 8 bases matching TRBD1. This CDR3 contains 16 residues. Trimming at V came to 6 bases and at J to 2 bases, leaving 12 bases not matched to a gene. The CDR3 reads CASSRIKGTGPYEQYF. CDR3 in DNA: TGTGCCAGCAGCAGGATTAAGGGGACAGGCCCCTACGAGCAGTACTTC.

This clonotype was seen many times. J is TRBJ1-5 and V is TRBV5-1; a weak D match, TRBD1 (5 bases). The germline V gene has CDR1 SGHRS and CDR2 YFSETQ. The V and J ends lost 0 bases and 4 bases respectively, with 8 bases between them. This CDR3 is 14 amino acids long. As DNA, the CDR3 is TGCGCCAGCAGCTTGGACGGGGCAAATCAGCCCCAGCATTTT. This sequence encodes CASSLDGANQPQHF.

This clonotype is categorized as medium-sized. The V call is TRBV6-2 or TRBV6-3, the J call TRBJ2-1; D remains unclear. Germline loops: CDR1 MNHEY, CDR2 SVGEGT. This CDR3 is 16 amino acids long. The V end was cut by 2 bases, the J end by 4 bases, with 15 bases between. CDR3 amino acids: CASSYHHRASYNEQFF. For the CDR3, the DNA is TGTGCCAGCAGTTACCACCACCGAGCTAGTTACAATGAGCAGTTCTTC.

This chain uses TRBV18 with TRBJ1-4; D is perhaps TRBD1 (5 bases). Between the trimmed V and J ends, which lost 3 bases and 7 bases, there was a span of 6 bases. This CDR3 region has 12 residues. CDR1 and CDR2 (germline): KGHSH, LQKENI. The CDR3 region is CASSPGAEKLFF. For the CDR3, the DNA is TGTGCCAGCTCACCTGGGGCTGAAAAACTGTTTTTT. The variable domain in full, completed from reference TRBV18 and TRBJ1-4, reads NAGVMQNPRHLVRRRGQEARLRCSPMKGHSHVYWYRQLPEEGLKFMVYLQKENIIDESGMPKERFSAEFPKEGPSILRIQQVVRGDSAAYFCASSPGAEKLFFGSGTQLSVL.

In this sample, this clonotype turned up a few times. The chain combines TRBV20-1 with TRBJ1-5, with 7 bases fitting TRBD1. CDR3 size: 15 residues. Germline assignment: CDR1 DFQATT and CDR2 SNEGSKA (reference sequence). V was clipped by 2 bases and J by 4 bases; unmatched bases: 8. CDR3 sequence: CSARTDGTDNQPQHF. CDR3 in DNA: TGCAGTGCTAGAACCGACGGGACAGATAATCAGCCCCAGCATTTT.

This clonotype was seen only a few times. The CDR3 coding sequence is TGTGCCAGCAGTGACGTATTCTCCTACGAGCAGTACTTC. Translated: CASSDVFSYEQYF. J is TRBJ2-7 and V is TRBV6-1; no clear D. Germline V gives CDR1 MNHNS, CDR2 SASEGT. With 3 bases removed from V and 0 bases from J, the gap between germline ends came to 6 bases. CDR3 length: 13 amino acids.

This clonotype was counted at least ten times. V gene TRBV7-2 combines with J gene TRBJ2-6, with a possible D match to TRBD2 (6 bases). Germline V CDR1 and CDR2: SGHTA, FQGNSA. The V end lost 4 bases, the J end lost 2 bases, and 12 bases lay between the germline ends. The CDR3 is 16 residues long. The chain's CDR3 is CASSSYRRAGANVLTF. The CDR3 DNA follows: TGTGCCAGCAGCTCCTACCGGAGGGCTGGGGCCAACGTCCTGACTTTC.

This clonotype occurred many times. The chain has TRBV20-1 and TRBJ2-2, with D possibly being TRBD1 or TRBD2 (5 bases each). Germline V gene lookup returns CDR1 DFQATT and CDR2 SNEGSKA (reference sequence). Trimming took off 5 bases at V and 4 bases at J, with 14 bases between the two ends. This CDR3 is built from 14 residues. CDR3 sequence (DNA): TGCAGTGCTCGCGACAGTGAGGGCACCGGGGAGCTGTTTTTT. This translates into CSARDSEGTGELFF.

This clonotype has a count of ten or more. This chain uses TRBV11-2 with TRBJ2-7; 8 positions match TRBD2. Germline CDR1 reads SGHAT; CDR2 reads FQNNGV. The CDR3 length is 16 residues. V trimming: 5 bases; J trimming: 1 base; junction bases outside the gene matches: 10. The CDR3 here is CASSPISREGSYEQYF. The CDR3 coding sequence is TGTGCCAGCAGCCCTATTTCCCGGGAGGGATCCTACGAGCAGTACTTC.

This clonotype was observed at least ten times. The chain employs TRBV7-9 and TRBJ2-1; TRBD2 matches 11 bases. Germline V gene sequence: CDR1 SEHNR, CDR2 FQNEAQ (reference sequence). The CDR3 sequence is 13 residues long. V lost 11 bases and J lost 4; bases outside the gene matches: 4. Here the CDR3 reads CAVAGGLYNEQFF. CDR3 bases: TGTGCCGTAGCGGGAGGGCTATACAATGAGCAGTTCTTC.